These 21 T cell receptor beta chains share one sample of origin, sequenced in a study of cytomegalovirus exposure and HLA in healthy donors. This PCR relied on a set of 60 Vbeta primers and 13 Jbeta primers. Using immunoSEQ multiplex PCR, the repertoire was profiled, and TCRdb retains in-frame clones only, with some absent. This sample has over 20,000 clones, with just under 80% found just once. Sequencing input: PBMCs. The source is a male donor in good health and CMV-seronegative.

The genes are TRBV28 and TRBJ2-3; tentative D call: TRBD1 (5 bases). The length of the CDR3 is 15 residues. V lost 5 bases and J lost 3, with 15 bases in between. Germline CDR1 and CDR2: MDHEN and SYDVKM. CDR3 loop: CASSPPQGGTDTQYF. DNA for the CDR3: TGTGCCAGCAGTCCCCCGCAGGGTGGGACAGATACGCAGTATTTT.

The CDR3: CSASGSYEQYF. DNA for the CDR3: TGCAGTGCTAGCGGGAGTTACGAGCAGTACTTC. This chain joins TRBV20-1 and TRBJ2-7; D may be TRBD2 (6 bases). Germline V gene data show CDR1 as DFQATT and CDR2 as SNEGSKA (reference sequence). CDR3 length: 11 amino acids. Trimming pared 3 bases from V and 4 bases from J, leaving 7 bases between.

V gene TRBV6-5 combines with J gene TRBJ2-5, with 8 bases lining up with TRBD2. V dropped 2 bases and J dropped 10; count of bases not matched to a gene: 6. Germline values: CDR1 MNHEY, CDR2 SVGAGI. The length of the CDR3 is 13 residues. Here the CDR3 reads CASSYSGGSVQYF. The CDR3, as DNA: TGTGCCAGCAGTTACAGCGGGGGCAGTGTCCAGTACTTC.

The genes are TRBV27 and TRBJ2-1; 7 nucleotides agree with TRBD1. J gave up 4 bases and V 6 bases, and 6 bases lay outside the gene matches. The CDR3 covers 14 residues. Germline values: CDR1 MNHEY, CDR2 SMNVEV (reference sequence). CDR3 sequence: CASRRDSLYNEQFF. The CDR3 DNA follows: TGTGCCAGCAGACGGGACAGCCTATACAATGAGCAGTTCTTC.

The J gene is TRBJ1-2, the V gene TRBV30; 8 bases align to TRBD1. The V gene end was trimmed by 0 bases and the J gene end by 12 bases; junction bases not matched to a gene: 15. Germline V gives CDR1 GTSNPN, CDR2 SVGIG (reference sequence). The CDR3 is 15 residues long. In DNA form, the CDR3 reads TGTGCCTGGAGTGTACTCCCCGGGCAGGGGGCTCACAACACCTTC. Translated, it gives CAWSVLPGQGAHNTF.

This chain uses TRBV30 with TRBJ2-3; D ambiguous. Germline-derived CDR1 and CDR2 are GTSNPN and SVGIG (reference sequence). CDR3 length: 14 residues. The ends were cut back, 0 bases at V and 5 bases at J, with 12 bases in the middle. In DNA form, the CDR3 reads TGTGCCTGGAGTGTACTCGCTTTTGGAGATACGCAGTATTTT. Translating it yields CAWSVLAFGDTQYF.

A single count supports this clone. The chain joins TRBV5-1 to TRBJ2-1; 8 bases agree with TRBD1. Germline loops: CDR1 SGHRS, CDR2 YFSETQ. The CDR3 is 14 residues long. Trimming removed 2 bases from V and 3 bases from J; junction bases left unmatched: 1. The CDR3 loop is CASSLTGGYNEQFF. In DNA, the CDR3 is TGCGCCAGCAGCTTAACAGGGGGCTACAATGAGCAGTTCTTC. Based on the CDR3 plus reference TRBV5-1 and TRBJ2-1, the full variable domain is KAGVTQTPRYLIKTRGQQVTLSCSPISGHRSVSWYQQTPGQGLQFLFEYFSETQRNKGNFPGRFSGRQFSNSRSEMNVSTLELGDSALYLCASSLTGGYNEQFFGPGTRLTVL.

The rearrangement uses TRBV6-1 and TRBJ1-2; D perhaps matches TRBD1 (6 bases). Germline V lookup: CDR1 MNHNS, CDR2 SASEGT. V was shortened by 4 bases and J by 4 bases, with 7 bases between the two germline ends. The CDR3 spans 12 residues. CDR3 nucleotide sequence: TGTGCCAGCAGTGCGACAGGCTATGGCTACACCTTC. Translating it yields CASSATGYGYTF.

The CDR3 DNA sequence: TGTGCCAGCAGTTACCCCTCCCCCCGGACTAGCGGGAGGAGCTCCTACGAGCAGTACTTC. Its protein product is CASSYPSPRTSGRSSYEQYF. The chain recombines TRBV6-7 with TRBJ2-5; 14 bases line up with TRBD2. The better agreement between TRBJ2-7 and the DNA end casts doubt on the J call. TRBV6-7 qualifies as an ORF whose function is uncertain. This CDR3 contains 20 residues.

V is TRBV2 and J is TRBJ1-6, with a tentative D call TRBD1 (6 bases). Looked up from germline, CDR1 is SNHLY and CDR2 is FYNNEI. V was shortened by 6 bases and J by 7 bases, with 16 bases between the two germline ends. The CDR3 totals 15 residues. As DNA, the CDR3 is TGTGCCAGCAGGGAACAGGGAACGTGGAATTCACCCCTCCACTTT. It codes for CASREQGTWNSPLHF. Using reference TRBV2 and TRBJ1-6 for the parts outside the CDR3, the full variable domain is EPEVTQTPSHQVTQMGQEVILRCVPISNHLYFYWYRQILGQKVEFLVSFYNNEISEKSEIFDDQFSVERPDGSNFTLKIRSTKLEDSAMYFCASREQGTWNSPLHFGNGTRLTVT.

The chain recombines TRBV5-1 with TRBJ2-5; 10 bases map to TRBD1. Losses at the gene ends were 4 bases for V and 2 bases for J; bases not matched to a gene: 8. The germline V gene has CDR1 SGHRS and CDR2 YFSETQ. CDR3 length: 16 residues. CDR3 sequence reads: CASSLVGTGDQETQYF. CDR3 sequence (DNA): TGCGCCAGCAGCCTGGTCGGGACAGGGGATCAAGAGACCCAGTACTTC.

V gene TRBV9 combines with J gene TRBJ2-1; D ambiguous. V lost 0 bases and J 7 bases, leaving 11 bases between the germline ends. The CDR3 totals 14 residues. Germline V lookup: CDR1 SGDLS, CDR2 YYNGEE. CDR3 coding DNA: TGTGCCAGCAGCGTAGCGGATCGAGGAAATGAGCAGTTCTTC. It specifies CASSVADRGNEQFF.

This clone occurred once. This chain connects TRBV7-2 to TRBJ2-4; D gene unclear. The ends were cut back, 2 bases at V and 1 base at J, with 6 bases in the middle. Per the germline V gene, CDR1 is SGHTA and CDR2 is FQGNSA. The CDR3 runs to 14 residues. Here the CDR3 reads CASSLNLAKNIQYF. The DNA for the CDR3 is TGTGCCAGCAGCTTAAACTTGGCCAAAAACATTCAGTACTTC.

The genes are TRBV6-5 and TRBJ1-2; 9 bases are a match to TRBD1. CDR3 length: 16 amino acids. CDR1 and CDR2 (germline): MNHEY, SVGAGI. The V gene end was trimmed by 0 bases and the J gene end by 2 bases; junction bases not matched to a gene: 4. The CDR3 here is CASSYSGTGYNYGYTF. The CDR3 DNA is TGTGCCAGCAGTTACTCGGGGACAGGGTACAACTATGGCTACACCTTC.

This clone turned up a few times. This chain joins TRBV19 and TRBJ1-5, with a tentative D call TRBD1 (6 bases). The germline V and J ends were trimmed by 5 bases and 4 bases, with 18 bases remaining between them. The germline V gene encodes CDR1 LNHDA and CDR2 SQIVND (reference sequence). CDR3 size: 16 residues. Here the CDR3 reads CASSARGQGPNQPQHF. The CDR3 bases are TGTGCCAGTAGTGCACGGGGTCAGGGGCCAAATCAGCCCCAGCATTTT.

V usage is TRBV5-4 and J usage is TRBJ2-1, with 7 positions matching TRBD1. Germline loops: CDR1 SGHNT, CDR2 YYREEE (reference sequence). V was clipped by 2 bases and J by 8 bases; unmatched bases: 10. The CDR3 spans 15 residues. The CDR3 bases are TGTGCCAGCAGCTTAACGCTGACAGGGAAACATGAGCAGTTCTTC. Translation gives CASSLTLTGKHEQFF.

The chain recombines TRBV27 with TRBJ2-3, with TRBD1 matching over 8 bases. Looked up from germline, CDR1 is MNHEY and CDR2 is SMNVEV (reference sequence). Germline trimming cut 2 bases from V and 4 bases from J; bases unmatched to any gene: 23. The CDR3 runs to 21 residues. CDR3 amino acids: CASSLRVRDRYVGSTADTQYF. The CDR3 bases are TGTGCCAGCAGTTTAAGGGTCCGGGACAGGTATGTTGGCAGCACGGCAGATACGCAGTATTTT.

The J gene is TRBJ1-3, the V gene TRBV7-2; D perhaps matches TRBD1 (6 bases). The CDR3 runs to 16 residues. The V end was cut by 5 bases, the J end by 1 base, with 15 bases between. CDR1 and CDR2 (germline): SGHTA, FQGNSA. CDR3 sequence: CASSARAGASGNTIYF. The CDR3 region has the DNA TGTGCCAGCAGCGCAAGGGCGGGGGCATCTGGAAACACCATATATTTT. Variable domain in full (rest from reference TRBV7-2 and TRBJ1-3): GAGVSQSPSNKVTEKGKDVELRCDPISGHTALYWYRQSLGQGLEFLIYFQGNSAPDKSGLPSDRFSAERTGGSVSTLTIQRTQQEDSAVYLCASSARAGASGNTIYFGEGSWLTVV.

J is TRBJ2-2 and V is TRBV4-1; D is unclear. Trimming cost V 3 bases and J 0 bases, with 26 bases left between them. The V gene's germline CDR1 is MGHRA and CDR2 YSYEKL. This CDR3 contains 21 residues. CDR3 bases: TGCGCCAGCAGCCAGATCGTGCGGCGGAGACCCGCAAACGCGAACACCGGGGAGCTGTTTTTT. Its translation is CASSQIVRRRPANANTGELFF.

The chain is built from TRBV7-6 and TRBJ2-5, with 11 bases that match TRBD2. Gene TRBJ2-7 matches the end of the DNA better, so the J call may be wrong. Germline CDR1 and CDR2: SGHVS and FNYEAQ. This CDR3 has 14 residues. The CDR3 DNA is TGTGCCAGCAGCGCGGGACTAGCGGTCTACGAGCAGTACTTC. Translated, it gives CASSAGLAVYEQYF.

The rearrangement joins TRBV28 to TRBJ2-5; D ambiguous. The DNA end favors TRBJ2-7, so the J call may be wrong. The germline V gene has CDR1 MDHEN and CDR2 SYDVKM. The CDR3 covers 13 residues. CDR3 sequence: CASSFVSIHEQYF. CDR3 sequence (DNA): TGTGCCAGCAGTTTTGTCTCGATCCACGAGCAGTACTTC.